These 5 T cell receptor beta chains were sequenced from one sample in a study of response to subunit inactivated influenza vaccine. A single record per CDR3 protein comes from TCRdb applying MiXCR to the RT-PCR reads. The sample has about 540,000 distinct CDR3 sequences, 13% to 15% seen once. Sequenced here: PBMCs from blood, sampled 11 to 12 days after vaccination. The receptors were sampled from a middle-aged man who received an inactivated influenza vaccine.

This clonotype was seen a handful of times. This chain uses TRBV5-1 with TRBJ1-2, with D uncertain. V shed 0 bases and J shed 4 bases, with 13 bases lying between them. The CDR3 has 15 amino acids. In germline, CDR1 is SGHRS, CDR2 YFSETQ. This CDR3 reads CASSLGPLTAYGYTF. The DNA for the CDR3 is TGCGCCAGCAGCTTGGGGCCTCTGACTGCCTATGGCTACACCTTC. Full variable domain (remainder filled in from reference TRBV5-1 and TRBJ1-2): KAGVTQTPRYLIKTRGQQVTLSCSPISGHRSVSWYQQTPGQGLQFLFEYFSETQRNKGNFPGRFSGRQFSNSRSEMNVSTLELGDSALYLCASSLGPLTAYGYTFGSGTRLTVV.

V gene TRBV29-1 combines with J gene TRBJ1-1; D is perhaps TRBD1 (5 bases). V lost 6 bases, J lost 6 bases, and 11 bases lay in between. The CDR3 spans 11 residues. Per germline, CDR1 SQVTM and CDR2 ANQGSEA. DNA of the CDR3: TGCAGCGTCGGGACGGGGGCTGAAGCTTTCTTT. Translation gives CSVGTGAEAFF. Variable domain in full (rest from reference TRBV29-1 and TRBJ1-1): SAVISQKPSRDICQRGTSLTIQCQVDSQVTMMFWYRQQPGQSLTLIATANQGSEATYESGFVIDKFPISRPNLTFSTLTVSNMSPEDSSIYLCSVGTGAEAFFGQGTRLTVV.

This clonotype has just a few counts. The chain links TRBV12-3 or TRBV12-4 to TRBJ1-5, with TRBD1 matching 8 bases. The CDR3 is 14 amino acids. The V and J ends lost 6 bases and 3 bases, in that order; junction bases with no gene match: 4. In DNA form, the CDR3 reads TGTGCCAGCAGACAGACAGGGGTCAATCAGCCCCAGCATTTT. Amino acid sequence: CASRQTGVNQPQHF.

V and J are TRBV19 and TRBJ2-1; D perhaps matches TRBD2 (6 bases). Germline lookup yields CDR1 LNHDA and CDR2 SQIVND (reference sequence). V lost 0 bases to trimming and J lost 4 bases, with 16 bases between them. This CDR3 contains 17 residues. The CDR3 region is CASSIDHPTGVYNEQFF. In DNA, the CDR3 is TGTGCCAGTAGTATAGATCACCCTACGGGAGTTTACAATGAGCAGTTCTTC.

The chain links TRBV11-2 to TRBJ1-5; D unclear. This CDR3 comprises 14 residues. The germline CDR1 and CDR2 sequences are SGHAT and FQNNGV. V dropped 0 bases and J dropped 6 bases, with 9 bases sitting between them. CDR3 DNA: TGTGCCAGCAGCTTAGATACGGGGTTTCAGCCCCAGCATTTT. It is translated as CASSLDTGFQPQHF.